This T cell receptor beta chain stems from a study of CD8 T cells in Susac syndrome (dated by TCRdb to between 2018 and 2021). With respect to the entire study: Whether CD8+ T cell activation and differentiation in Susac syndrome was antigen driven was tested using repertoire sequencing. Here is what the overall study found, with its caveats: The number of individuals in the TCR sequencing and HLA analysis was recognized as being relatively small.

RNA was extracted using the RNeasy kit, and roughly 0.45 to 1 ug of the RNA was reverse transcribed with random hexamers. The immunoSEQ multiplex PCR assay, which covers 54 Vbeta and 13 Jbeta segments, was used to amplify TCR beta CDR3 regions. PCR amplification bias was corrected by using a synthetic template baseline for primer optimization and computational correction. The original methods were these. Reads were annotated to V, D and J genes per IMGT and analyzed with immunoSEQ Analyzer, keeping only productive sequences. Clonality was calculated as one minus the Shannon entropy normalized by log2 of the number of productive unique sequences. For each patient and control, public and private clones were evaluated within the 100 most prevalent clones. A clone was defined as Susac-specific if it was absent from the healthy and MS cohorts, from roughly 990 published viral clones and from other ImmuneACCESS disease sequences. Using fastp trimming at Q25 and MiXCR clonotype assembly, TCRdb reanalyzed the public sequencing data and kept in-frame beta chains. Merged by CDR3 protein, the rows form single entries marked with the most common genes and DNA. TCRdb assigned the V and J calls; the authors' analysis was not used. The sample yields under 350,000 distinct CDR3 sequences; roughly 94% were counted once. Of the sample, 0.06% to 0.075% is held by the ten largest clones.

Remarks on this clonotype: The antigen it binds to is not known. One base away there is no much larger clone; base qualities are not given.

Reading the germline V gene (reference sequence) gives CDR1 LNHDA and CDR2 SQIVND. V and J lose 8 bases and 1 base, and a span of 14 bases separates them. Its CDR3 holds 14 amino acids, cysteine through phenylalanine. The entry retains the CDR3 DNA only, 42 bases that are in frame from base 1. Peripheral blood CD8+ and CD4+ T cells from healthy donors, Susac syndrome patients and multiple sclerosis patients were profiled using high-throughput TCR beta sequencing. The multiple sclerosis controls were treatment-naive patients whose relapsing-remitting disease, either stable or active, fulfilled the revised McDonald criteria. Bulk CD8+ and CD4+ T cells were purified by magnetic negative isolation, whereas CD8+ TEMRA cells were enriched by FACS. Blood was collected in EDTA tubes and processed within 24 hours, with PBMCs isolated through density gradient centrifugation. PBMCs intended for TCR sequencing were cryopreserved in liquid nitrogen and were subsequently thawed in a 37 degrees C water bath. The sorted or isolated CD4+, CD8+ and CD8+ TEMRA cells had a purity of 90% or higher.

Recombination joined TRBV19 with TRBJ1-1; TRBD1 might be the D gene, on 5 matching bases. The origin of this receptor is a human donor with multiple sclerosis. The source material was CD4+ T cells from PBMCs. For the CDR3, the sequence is CASHQGMRNTEAFF. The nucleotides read TGTGCCAGTCACCAGGGCATGAGGAACACTGAAGCTTTCTTT.